This TCR beta chain originates from a study of blood T cell repertoires in COVID-19. Study information: COVID-19 samples from acute and convalescent phases originated in the United States, Italy and Spain. Nucleic acid was either cDNA or gDNA, and it came from T cells, B-cell-depleted T cells, or PBMCs.

CDR3 size: 15 residues. The ends were cut back, 4 bases at V and 3 bases at J, with 16 bases in the middle. Per germline, CDR1 SGHNT and CDR2 YYREEE (reference sequence). Authors' data handling: Nucleated cell number was recorded as an estimate derived from reference gene primer amplification. Repertoires were generated with immunoSEQ multiplex PCR, while TCRdb's copy carries only in-frame clones and drops some. V and J calls and clone size are copied from that table; D and trimming were computed from the DNA. The table records roughly 150,000 clones, approximately 84% of them present only once. Recruited during active infection, patients (from Seattle) were subsequently followed longitudinally.

This receptor was identified in a woman aged 80 or over with COVID-19, enrolled during active disease. Sequenced sample: peripheral blood. The V call is TRBV5-4, the J call TRBJ2-5; TRBD2 might be the D (6 bases). CDR3 in amino acids: CASSALRGGEETQYF. The CDR3 DNA sequence: TGTGCCAGCAGCGCGTTGCGGGGAGGCGAAGAGACCCAGTACTTC.